In this sample, the clone carrying this T cell receptor beta chain turned up a few times. This sample was taken from a study of cytomegalovirus exposure and HLA in healthy donors. The CDR3 is 19 residues long. Trimming took off 1 base at V and 7 bases at J, with 26 bases between the two ends. Germline V gene sequence: CDR1 SEHNR, CDR2 FQNEAQ (reference sequence). The primer mix had 60 Vbeta and 13 Jbeta primers. Produced via immunoSEQ multiplex PCR; TCRdb's table is partial and in-frame only. The table shows 160,000 or so clones, with 84% occurring only once. The sequence derives from a man aged 25 to 40 in good health and CMV-seronegative. The sequencing sample was made of PBMCs. The chain combines TRBV7-9 with TRBJ2-1, with D maybe TRBD1 (7 bases). Written as DNA, the CDR3 is TGTGCCAGCAGCTTAGTGGAAAGGGGGCCGGGGAGGTTAACTAATGAGCAGTTCTTC. As protein: CASSLVERGPGRLTNEQFF.